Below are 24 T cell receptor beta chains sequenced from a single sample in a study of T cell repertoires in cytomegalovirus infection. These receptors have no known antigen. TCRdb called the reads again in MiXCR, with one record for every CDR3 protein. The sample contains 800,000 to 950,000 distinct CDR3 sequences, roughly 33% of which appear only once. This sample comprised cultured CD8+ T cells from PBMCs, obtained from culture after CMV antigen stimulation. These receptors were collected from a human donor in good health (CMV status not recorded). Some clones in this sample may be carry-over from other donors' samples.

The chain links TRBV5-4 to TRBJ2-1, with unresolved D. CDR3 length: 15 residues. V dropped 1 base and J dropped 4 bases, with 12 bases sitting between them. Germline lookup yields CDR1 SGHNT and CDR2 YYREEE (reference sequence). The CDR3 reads CASSLKREGYNEQFF. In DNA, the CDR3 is TGTGCCAGCAGCTTGAAAAGGGAAGGGTACAATGAGCAGTTCTTC.

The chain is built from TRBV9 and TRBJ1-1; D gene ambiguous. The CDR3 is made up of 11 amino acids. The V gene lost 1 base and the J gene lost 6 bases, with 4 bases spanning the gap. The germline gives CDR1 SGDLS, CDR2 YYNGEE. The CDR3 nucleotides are TGTGCCAGCAGCGTATTTCCTGAAGCTTTCTTT. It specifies CASSVFPEAFF. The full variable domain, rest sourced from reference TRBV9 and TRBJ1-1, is DSGVTQTPKHLITATGQRVTLRCSPRSGDLSVYWYQQSLDQGLQFLIQYYNGEERAKGNILERFSAQQFPDLHSELNLSSLELGDSALYFCASSVFPEAFFGQGTRLTVV.

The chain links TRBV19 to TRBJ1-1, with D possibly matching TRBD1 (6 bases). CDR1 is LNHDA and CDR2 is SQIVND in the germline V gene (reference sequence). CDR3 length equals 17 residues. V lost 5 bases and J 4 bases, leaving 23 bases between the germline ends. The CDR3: CASSPESSGTTSTEAFF. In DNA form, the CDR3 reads TGTGCCAGTAGTCCAGAGAGTAGTGGGACAACTAGCACTGAAGCTTTCTTT.

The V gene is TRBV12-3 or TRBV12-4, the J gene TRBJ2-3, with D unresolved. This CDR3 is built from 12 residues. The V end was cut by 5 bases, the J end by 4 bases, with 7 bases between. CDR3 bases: TGTGCCAGCAGTGGGCTGTCAGATACGCAGTATTTT. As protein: CASSGLSDTQYF.

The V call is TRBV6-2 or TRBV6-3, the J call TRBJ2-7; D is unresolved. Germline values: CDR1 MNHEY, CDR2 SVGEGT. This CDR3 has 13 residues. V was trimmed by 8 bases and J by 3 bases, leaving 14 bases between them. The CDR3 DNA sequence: TGTGCCAGCCGCTCGGCAGCCTACTACGAGCAGTACGTC. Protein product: CASRSAAYYEQYV.

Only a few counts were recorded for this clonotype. In nucleotides, the CDR3 is TGTGCCAGCAGTTCCAATCAAGGGGATAGCTCCTACAATGAGCAGTTCTTC. Its protein is CASSSNQGDSSYNEQFF. The gene calls are TRBV12-3 or TRBV12-4 and TRBJ2-1; the D gene is possibly TRBD1 (5 bases). V was trimmed by 4 bases and J by 0 bases, leaving 16 bases between them. This CDR3 has 17 residues.

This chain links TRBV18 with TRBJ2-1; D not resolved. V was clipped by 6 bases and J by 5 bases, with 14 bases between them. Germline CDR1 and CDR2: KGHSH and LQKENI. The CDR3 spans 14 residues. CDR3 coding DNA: TGTGCCAGCTCTCCTTCTGGCTATCACAATGAGCAGTTCTTC. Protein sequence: CASSPSGYHNEQFF.

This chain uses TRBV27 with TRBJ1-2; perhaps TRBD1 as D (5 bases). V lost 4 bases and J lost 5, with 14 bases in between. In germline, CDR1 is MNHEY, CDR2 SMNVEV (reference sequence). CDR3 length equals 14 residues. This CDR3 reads CASSSHKGRYGYTF. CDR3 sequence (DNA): TGTGCCAGCAGTTCACACAAGGGGCGGTATGGCTACACCTTC.

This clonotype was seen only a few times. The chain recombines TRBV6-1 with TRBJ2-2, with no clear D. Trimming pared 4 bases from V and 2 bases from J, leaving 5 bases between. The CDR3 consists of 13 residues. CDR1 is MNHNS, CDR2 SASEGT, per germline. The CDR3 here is CASSALNTGELFF. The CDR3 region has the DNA TGTGCCAGCAGTGCCCTTAACACCGGGGAGCTGTTTTTT.

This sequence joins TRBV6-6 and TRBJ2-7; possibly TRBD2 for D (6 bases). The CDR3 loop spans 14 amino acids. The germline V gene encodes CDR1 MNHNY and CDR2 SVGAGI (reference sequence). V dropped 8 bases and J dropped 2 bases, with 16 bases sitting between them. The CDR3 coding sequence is TGTGCCAGCGGGGAGGTTAGTCGCCCCTACGAGCAGTACTTC. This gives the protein CASGEVSRPYEQYF.

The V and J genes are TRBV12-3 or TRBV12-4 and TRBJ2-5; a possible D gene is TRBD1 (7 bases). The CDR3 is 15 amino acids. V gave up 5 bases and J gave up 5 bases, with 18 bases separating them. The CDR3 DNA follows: TGTGCCAGCAGTCCAAATCAGGGGGGTGCGGAGACCCAGTACTTC. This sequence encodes CASSPNQGGAETQYF.

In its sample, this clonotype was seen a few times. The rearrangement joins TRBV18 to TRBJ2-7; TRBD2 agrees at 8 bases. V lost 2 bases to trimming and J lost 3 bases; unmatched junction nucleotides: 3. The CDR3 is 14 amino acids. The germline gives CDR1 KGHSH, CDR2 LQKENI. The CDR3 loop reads CASSPGAGGYEQYV. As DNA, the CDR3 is TGTGCCAGCTCACCAGGGGCGGGGGGCTACGAGCAGTACGTC.

CDR3 region: CASSQGQTNYGYTF. The CDR3 coding sequence is TGTGCCAGCAGCCAGGGACAGACTAACTATGGCTACACCTTC. The V call is TRBV4-2, the J call TRBJ1-2, with TRBD1 matching 7 bases. J was trimmed by 0 bases and V by 3 bases; bases with no gene match: 1. Germline values: CDR1 LGHNA, CDR2 YNFKEQ. The CDR3 extends over 14 amino acids.

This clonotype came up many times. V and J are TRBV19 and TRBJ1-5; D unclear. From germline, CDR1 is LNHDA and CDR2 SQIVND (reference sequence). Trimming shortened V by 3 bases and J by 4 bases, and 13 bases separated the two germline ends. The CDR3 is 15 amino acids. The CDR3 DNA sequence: TGTGCCAGTAGTATCGTTAAGGCCCCAAATCAGCCCCAGCATTTT. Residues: CASSIVKAPNQPQHF.

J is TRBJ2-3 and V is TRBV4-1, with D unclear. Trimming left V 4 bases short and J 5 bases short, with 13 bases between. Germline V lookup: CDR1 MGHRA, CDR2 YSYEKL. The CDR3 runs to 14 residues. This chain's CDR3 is CASSPQPLEDTQYF. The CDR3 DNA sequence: TGCGCCAGCAGCCCCCAACCCCTGGAAGATACGCAGTATTTT.

CDR3 amino acids: CASSRDRADAEAFF. The CDR3 region has the DNA TGTGCCAGTAGTAGGGACAGGGCTGATGCTGAAGCTTTCTTT. The chain has TRBV19 and TRBJ1-1; 9 bases are shared with TRBD1. The CDR3 is 14 residues long. Germline loops: CDR1 LNHDA, CDR2 SQIVND (reference sequence). The trim removed 4 bases at V and 6 bases at J, leaving 6 bases unmatched.

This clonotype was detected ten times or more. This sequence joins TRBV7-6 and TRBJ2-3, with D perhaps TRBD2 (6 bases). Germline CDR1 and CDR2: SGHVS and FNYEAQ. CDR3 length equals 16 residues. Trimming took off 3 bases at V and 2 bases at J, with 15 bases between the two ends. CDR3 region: CASSFSGLKFTDTQYF. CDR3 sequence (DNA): TGTGCCAGCAGCTTCTCGGGACTCAAATTCACAGATACGCAGTATTTT.

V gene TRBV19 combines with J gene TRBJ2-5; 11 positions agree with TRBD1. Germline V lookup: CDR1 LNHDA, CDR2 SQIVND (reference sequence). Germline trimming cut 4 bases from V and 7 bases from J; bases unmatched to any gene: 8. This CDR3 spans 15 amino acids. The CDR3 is CASSTGQGDRGTQYF. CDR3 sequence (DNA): TGTGCCAGTAGTACGGGACAGGGGGATCGTGGGACCCAGTACTTC.

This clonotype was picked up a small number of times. The CDR3: CASSPDTGGWHTEAFF. The CDR3 nucleotides read TGTGCCAGCTCACCAGACACAGGGGGCTGGCACACTGAAGCTTTCTTT. The chain carries TRBV18 and TRBJ1-1; 9 positions match TRBD1. The CDR3 is 16 residues long. V gave up 2 bases and J gave up 3 bases; unmatched junction bases: 7. Germline V gene sequence: CDR1 KGHSH, CDR2 LQKENI.

The CDR3 DNA follows: TGTGCCAGCAGTTTACAGGCGGCCTACGAGCAGTACTTC. Its translation: CASSLQAAYEQYF. V usage is TRBV27 and J usage is TRBJ2-7; D not certain. Germline-derived CDR1 and CDR2 are MNHEY and SMNVEV (reference sequence). The CDR3 runs 13 residues. V lost 2 bases and J 2 bases, leaving 7 bases between the germline ends.

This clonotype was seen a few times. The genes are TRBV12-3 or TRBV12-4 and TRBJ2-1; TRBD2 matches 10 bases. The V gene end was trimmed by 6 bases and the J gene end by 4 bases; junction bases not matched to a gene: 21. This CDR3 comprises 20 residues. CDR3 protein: CASRPRNSGGSPRVYNEQFF. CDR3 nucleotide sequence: TGTGCCAGCAGGCCCCGGAATAGCGGGGGGTCCCCCCGGGTATACAATGAGCAGTTCTTC.

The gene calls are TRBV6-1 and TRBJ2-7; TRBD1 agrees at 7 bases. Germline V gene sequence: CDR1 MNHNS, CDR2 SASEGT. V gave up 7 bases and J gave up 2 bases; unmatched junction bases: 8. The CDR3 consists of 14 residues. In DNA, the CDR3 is TGTGCCAGCACCTGGGACAGTCCCCCCTACGAGCAGTACGTC. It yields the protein CASTWDSPPYEQYV.

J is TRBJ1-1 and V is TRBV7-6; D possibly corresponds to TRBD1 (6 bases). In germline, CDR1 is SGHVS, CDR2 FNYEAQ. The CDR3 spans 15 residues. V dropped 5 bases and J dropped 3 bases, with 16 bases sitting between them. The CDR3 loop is CASSQRQDGHTEAFF. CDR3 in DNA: TGTGCCAGCAGCCAGAGACAGGACGGGCACACTGAAGCTTTCTTT.

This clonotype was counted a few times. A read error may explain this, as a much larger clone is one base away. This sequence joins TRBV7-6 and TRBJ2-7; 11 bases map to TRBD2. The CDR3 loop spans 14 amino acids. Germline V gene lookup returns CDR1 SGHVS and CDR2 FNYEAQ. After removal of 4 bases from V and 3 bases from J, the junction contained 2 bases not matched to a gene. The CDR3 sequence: CASSSTSGDYEQYF. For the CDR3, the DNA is TGTGCCAGCAGCTCGACTAGCGGGGACTACGAGCAGTACTTC.